This passage covers 4 T cell receptor beta chains from one sample sequenced in a study of metastatic and nonmetastatic thyroid tumors. TCRdb reanalyzed the PCR reads with MiXCR. The sample records about 20,000 clones, 25% to 30% being singletons. Every patient underwent thyroid surgery untreated. The sample taken for sequencing was blood. These receptors originate from a female donor with papillary thyroid cancer or a benign thyroid nodule (not recorded which). Some clones in this sample may be carry-over from other donors' samples.

This clone showed up just once. The rearrangement joins TRBV20-1 to TRBJ1-2, with a tentative D call TRBD1 (5 bases). Germline assignment: CDR1 DFQATT and CDR2 SNEGSKA (reference sequence). V was shortened by 5 bases and J by 3 bases, with 10 bases between the two germline ends. The CDR3 is 12 amino acids. Here the CDR3 DNA reads TGCAGTGCTGTCAGGGATGACTATGGCTACACCTTC. It encodes CSAVRDDYGYTF.

This clone is classed as medium-sized. The chain is built from TRBV6-1 and TRBJ2-5; D may be TRBD1 (5 bases). The CDR3 is 14 residues long. The germline V gene encodes CDR1 MNHNS and CDR2 SASEGT. V shed 1 base and J shed 5 bases, with 11 bases lying between them. CDR3 bases: TGTGCCAGCAGTGAAGGGCAGGGTGGGGAGACCCAGTACTTC. Protein: CASSEGQGGETQYF.

At least ten counts were recorded for this clone. V is TRBV12-3 or TRBV12-4 and J is TRBJ2-1; maybe TRBD2 (7 bases). The V end was cut by 8 bases, the J end by 0 bases, with 14 bases between. This CDR3 is built from 15 residues. CDR3 sequence: CASRGGVSSYNEQFF. The DNA for the CDR3 is TGTGCCAGCCGAGGGGGGGTCAGCTCCTACAATGAGCAGTTCTTC.

This chain uses TRBV7-6 with TRBJ1-1; D unresolved. Germline CDR1 and CDR2: SGHVS and FNYEAQ. The V end lost 5 bases, the J end lost 6 bases, and 13 bases lay between the germline ends. This CDR3 has 13 amino acids. The CDR3 DNA sequence: TGTGCCAGCAGCCCAGTGGACCAGGCTGAAGCTTTCTTT. The encoded protein is CASSPVDQAEAFF.